This T cell receptor beta chain was sequenced during a study of PD-L1 blockade in urothelial cancer. Looking at the study overall: Bladder-origin urothelial cancer in males covered twenty-five of 29 patients. Typically, measured as a median, blood samples had 141,255 T cells.

This table comes from immunoSEQ multiplex PCR, and its TCRdb copy is limited to in-frame clones, with some not included. This table holds 80,000 to 130,000 clones, around 90% found once. Findings and limits, study-wide: Below-median pretreatment blood TCR clonality was associated with improved progression-free and overall survival.

As for this clone: Its target is not known.

Sequenced material: PBMCs, taken around atezolizumab (anti-PD-L1) treatment. The TCR originated in a woman of 80 years or more with urothelial cancer.

The CDR3 region is CASSPQGGQPQHF. CDR3 bases: TGTGCCAGCAGCCCTCAGGGGGGTCAGCCCCAGCATTTT. The gene calls are TRBV6-1 and TRBJ1-5; 7 nucleotides align to TRBD1. The germline CDR1 and CDR2 sequences are MNHNS and SASEGT. V lost 6 bases to trimming and J lost 6 bases; unmatched junction nucleotides: 5. The CDR3 has 13 residues.